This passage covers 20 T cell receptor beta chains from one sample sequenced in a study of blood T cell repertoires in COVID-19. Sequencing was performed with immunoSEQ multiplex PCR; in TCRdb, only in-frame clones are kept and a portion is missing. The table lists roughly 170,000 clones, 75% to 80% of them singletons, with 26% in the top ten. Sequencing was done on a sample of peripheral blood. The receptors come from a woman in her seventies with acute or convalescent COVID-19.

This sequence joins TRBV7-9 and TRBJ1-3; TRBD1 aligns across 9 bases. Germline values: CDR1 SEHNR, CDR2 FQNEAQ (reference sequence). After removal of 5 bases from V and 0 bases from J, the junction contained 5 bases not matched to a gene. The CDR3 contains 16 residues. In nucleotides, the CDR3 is TGTGCCAGCAGCCGGGGACAGGGCGGCTCTGGAAACACCATATATTTT. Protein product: CASSRGQGGSGNTIYF. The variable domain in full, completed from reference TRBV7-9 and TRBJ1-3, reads DTGVSQNPRHKITKRGQNVTFRCDPISEHNRLYWYRQTLGQGPEFLTYFQNEAQLEKSRLLSDRFSAERPKGSFSTLEIQRTEQGDSAMYLCASSRGQGGSGNTIYFGEGSWLTVV.

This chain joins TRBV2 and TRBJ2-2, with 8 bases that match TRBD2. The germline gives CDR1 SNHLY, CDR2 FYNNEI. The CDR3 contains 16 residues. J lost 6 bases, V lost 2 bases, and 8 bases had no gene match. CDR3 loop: CASSEPGLASAGELFF. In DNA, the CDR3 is TGTGCCAGCAGTGAACCCGGACTAGCTTCAGCCGGGGAGCTGTTTTTT.

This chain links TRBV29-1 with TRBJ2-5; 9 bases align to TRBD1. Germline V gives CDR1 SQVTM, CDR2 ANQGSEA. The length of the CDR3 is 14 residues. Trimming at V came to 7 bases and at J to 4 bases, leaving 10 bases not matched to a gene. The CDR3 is CSATKQGAVETQYF. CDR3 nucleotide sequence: TGCAGCGCGACTAAACAGGGGGCAGTAGAGACCCAGTACTTC. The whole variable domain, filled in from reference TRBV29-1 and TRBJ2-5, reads SAVISQKPSRDICQRGTSLTIQCQVDSQVTMMFWYRQQPGQSLTLIATANQGSEATYESGFVIDKFPISRPNLTFSTLTVSNMSPEDSSIYLCSATKQGAVETQYFGPGTRLLVL.

The CDR3 sequence is CASSTGWGEAIAKNIQYF. CDR3 sequence (DNA): TGTGCCAGTAGTACGGGGTGGGGGGAAGCGATAGCCAAAAACATTCAGTACTTC. This rearrangement joins TRBV19 to TRBJ2-4, with D possibly TRBD2 on 6 matching bases. Per the germline V gene, CDR1 is LNHDA and CDR2 is SQIVND (reference sequence). V gave up 4 bases and J gave up 0 bases, with 19 bases separating them. The CDR3 has 18 residues.

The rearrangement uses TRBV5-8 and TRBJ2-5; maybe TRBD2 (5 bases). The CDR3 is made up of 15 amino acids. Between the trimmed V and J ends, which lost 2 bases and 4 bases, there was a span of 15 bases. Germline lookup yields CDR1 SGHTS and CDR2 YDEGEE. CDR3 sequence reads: CASSFSRGSGETQYF. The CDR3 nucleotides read TGTGCCAGCAGCTTTTCTCGGGGATCGGGAGAGACCCAGTACTTC.

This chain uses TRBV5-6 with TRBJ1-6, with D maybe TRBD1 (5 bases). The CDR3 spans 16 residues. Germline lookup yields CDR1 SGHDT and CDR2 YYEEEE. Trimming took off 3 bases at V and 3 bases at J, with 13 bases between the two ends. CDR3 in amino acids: CASSSRAQFYNSPLHF. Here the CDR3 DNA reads TGTGCCAGCAGCTCCAGGGCACAATTCTATAATTCACCCCTCCACTTT.

The CDR3 here is CSVGLASTGELFF. CDR3 in DNA: TGCAGCGTTGGACTAGCGAGCACCGGGGAGCTGTTTTTT. The chain carries TRBV29-1 and TRBJ2-2; 8 bases match TRBD2. CDR1 and CDR2 from the germline V gene are SQVTM and ANQGSEA. V lost 4 bases, J lost 4 bases, and 2 bases stayed unmatched. There are 13 residues in the CDR3.

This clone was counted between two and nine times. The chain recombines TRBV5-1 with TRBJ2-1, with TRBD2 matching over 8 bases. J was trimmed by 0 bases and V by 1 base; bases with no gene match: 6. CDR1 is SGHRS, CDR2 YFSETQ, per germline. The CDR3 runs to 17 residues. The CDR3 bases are TGCGCCAGCAGCTTGACGAAGCGGGAGAGCTCCTACAATGAGCAGTTCTTC. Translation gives CASSLTKRESSYNEQFF.

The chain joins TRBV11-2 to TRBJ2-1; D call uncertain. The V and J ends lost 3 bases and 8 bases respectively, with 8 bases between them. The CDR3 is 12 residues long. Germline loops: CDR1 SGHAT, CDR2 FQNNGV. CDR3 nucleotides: TGTGCCAGCAGCTTGAGGCGCGATGAGCAGTTCTTC. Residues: CASSLRRDEQFF.

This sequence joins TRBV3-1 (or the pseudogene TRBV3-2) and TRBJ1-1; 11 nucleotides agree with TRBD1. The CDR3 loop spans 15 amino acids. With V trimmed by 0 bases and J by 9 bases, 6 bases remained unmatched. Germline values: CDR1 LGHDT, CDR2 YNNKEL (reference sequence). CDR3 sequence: CASSQEGQGAGKAFF. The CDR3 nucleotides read TGTGCCAGCAGCCAAGAAGGACAGGGGGCCGGGAAAGCTTTCTTT.

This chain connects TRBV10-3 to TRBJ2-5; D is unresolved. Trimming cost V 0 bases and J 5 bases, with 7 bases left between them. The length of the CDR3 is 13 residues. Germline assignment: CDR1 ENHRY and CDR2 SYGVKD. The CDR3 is CAISESPKETQYF. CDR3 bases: TGTGCCATCAGTGAGTCTCCTAAGGAGACCCAGTACTTC.

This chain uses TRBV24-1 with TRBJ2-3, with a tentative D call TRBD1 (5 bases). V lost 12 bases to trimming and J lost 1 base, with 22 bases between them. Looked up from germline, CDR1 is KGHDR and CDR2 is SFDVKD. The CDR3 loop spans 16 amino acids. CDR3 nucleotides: TGTGCCTCCGGCGTATCTGGGGTAGGGGGCACAGATACGCAGTATTTT. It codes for CASGVSGVGGTDTQYF.

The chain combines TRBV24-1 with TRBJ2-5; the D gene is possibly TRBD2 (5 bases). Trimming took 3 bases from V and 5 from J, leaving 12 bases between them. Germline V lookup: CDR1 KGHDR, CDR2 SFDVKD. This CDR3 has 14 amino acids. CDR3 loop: CATSDPGPGETQYF. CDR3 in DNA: TGTGCCACCAGTGATCCCGGACCGGGGGAGACCCAGTACTTC.

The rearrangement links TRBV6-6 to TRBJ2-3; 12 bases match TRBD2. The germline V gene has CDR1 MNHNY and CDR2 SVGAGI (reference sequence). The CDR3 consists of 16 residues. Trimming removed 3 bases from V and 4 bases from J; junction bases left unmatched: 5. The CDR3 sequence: CASSYSSGRASDTQYF. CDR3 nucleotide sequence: TGTGCCAGCAGTTATTCTAGCGGGAGGGCCTCAGATACGCAGTATTTT.

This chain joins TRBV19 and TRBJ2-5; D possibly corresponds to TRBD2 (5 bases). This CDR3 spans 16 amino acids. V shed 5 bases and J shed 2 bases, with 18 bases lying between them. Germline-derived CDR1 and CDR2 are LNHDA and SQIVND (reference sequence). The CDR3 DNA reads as TGTGCCAGTAGTGATATAGACGGGATAGGACAAGAGACCCAGTACTTC. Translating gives CASSDIDGIGQETQYF.

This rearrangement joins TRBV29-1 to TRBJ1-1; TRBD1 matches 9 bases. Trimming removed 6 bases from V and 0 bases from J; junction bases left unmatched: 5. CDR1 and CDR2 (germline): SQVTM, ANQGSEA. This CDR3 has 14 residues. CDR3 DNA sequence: TGCAGCGTCCGGACAGGGGCTCTGAACACTGAAGCTTTCTTT. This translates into CSVRTGALNTEAFF. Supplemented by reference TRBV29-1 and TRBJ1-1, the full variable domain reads SAVISQKPSRDICQRGTSLTIQCQVDSQVTMMFWYRQQPGQSLTLIATANQGSEATYESGFVIDKFPISRPNLTFSTLTVSNMSPEDSSIYLCSVRTGALNTEAFFGQGTRLTVV.

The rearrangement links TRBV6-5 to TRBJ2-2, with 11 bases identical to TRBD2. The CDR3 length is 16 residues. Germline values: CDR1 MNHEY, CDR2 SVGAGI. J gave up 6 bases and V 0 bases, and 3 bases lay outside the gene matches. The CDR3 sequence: CASSYSLAGGPGELFF. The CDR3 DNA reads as TGTGCCAGCAGTTACTCTCTAGCGGGAGGTCCCGGGGAGCTGTTTTTT.

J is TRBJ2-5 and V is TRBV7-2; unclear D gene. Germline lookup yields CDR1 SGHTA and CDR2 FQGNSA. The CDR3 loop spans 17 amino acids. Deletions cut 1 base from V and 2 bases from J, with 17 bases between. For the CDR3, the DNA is TGTGCCAGCAGCTTAGTAGTCGGTGGTAGCAGACAAGAGACCCAGTACTTC. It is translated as CASSLVVGGSRQETQYF.

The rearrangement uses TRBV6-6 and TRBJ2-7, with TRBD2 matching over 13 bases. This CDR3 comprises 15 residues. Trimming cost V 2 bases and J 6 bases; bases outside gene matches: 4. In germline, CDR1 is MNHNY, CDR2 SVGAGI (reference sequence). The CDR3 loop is CASSYVGTSGTEQYF. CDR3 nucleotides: TGTGCCAGCAGTTACGTCGGGACTAGCGGGACCGAGCAGTACTTC.

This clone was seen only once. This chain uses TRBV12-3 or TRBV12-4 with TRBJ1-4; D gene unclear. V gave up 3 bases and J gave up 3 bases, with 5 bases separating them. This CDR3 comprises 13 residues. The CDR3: CASSFRANEKLFF. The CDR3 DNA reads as TGTGCCAGCAGTTTTCGGGCTAATGAAAAACTGTTTTTT.